This entry features one TCR beta chain sequence. Its antigen remains unidentified. The sample originates from a study of cytomegalovirus exposure and HLA in healthy donors. Measured with immunoSEQ multiplex PCR; TCRdb has only the in-frame clones, and not every one. Among some 160,000 clones, 85% to 90% were seen once, and the ten largest hold 2.5% to 3.5%. This CDR3 has 16 residues. V was clipped by 0 bases and J by 7 bases; unmatched bases: 4. Germline V gene sequence: CDR1 SGHAT, CDR2 FQNNGV. The donors were members of the approximately 120-subject validation cohort (separate from the approximately 670-subject first cohort). Study findings and constraints: Altogether, 160 or so TCR beta chains were recorded as cytomegalovirus-associated. Reportedly, cytomegalovirus status was diagnosed with high sensitivity and specificity.

The chain has TRBV11-2 and TRBJ1-4; 11 bases align to TRBD1. This receptor was identified in a man aged 18 to 29 in good health and CMV-seronegative. Sample: PBMCs. CDR3 DNA: TGTGCCAGCAGCTTAGAACGGACAGGGGGCTTTGAAAAACTGTTTTTT. It is translated as CASSLERTGGFEKLFF.